Shown below are 26 T cell receptor beta chains from a single sample sequenced in a study of T cells in Graves' hyperthyroidism and ophthalmopathy. Amplification yielded TCR beta CDR3 regions, with RNA transcripts as the source. The HTBI primer set was used in a first-round RT-PCR of the TCR CDR3. Via MiXCR, TCRdb re-called the multiplex PCR reads, giving one row per CDR3 protein. The table shows approximately 330,000 distinct CDR3 sequences, with roughly 21% occurring only once. Sequenced material: blood. The source of these receptors is a woman aged 45-65 years with Graves' hyperthyroidism.

On this clonotype itself: It may be a read error: a sequence one base away is much more abundant. The chain combines TRBV5-8 with TRBJ1-1, with 9 bases fitting TRBD1. CDR1 is SGHTS, CDR2 YDEGEE, per germline. The CDR3 spans 13 residues. DNA for the CDR3: TGTGCCGGCAGACTGACAGGGGGCACTGAAGCTTTCTTT. Translation gives CAGRLTGGTEAFF. Full variable domain (rest looked up from reference TRBV5-8 and TRBJ1-1): EAGVTQSPTHLIKTRGQQATLRCSPISGHTSVYWYQQALGLGLQFLLWYDEGEERNRGNFPPRFSGRQFPNYSSELNVNALELEDSALYLCAGRLTGGTEAFFGQGTRLTVV.

This clonotype was recorded at least ten times. This rearrangement joins TRBV7-2 to TRBJ2-7, with D possibly TRBD1 on 6 matching bases. The CDR3 is 12 residues long. Germline V lookup: CDR1 SGHTA, CDR2 FQGNSA. V was trimmed by 3 bases and J by 6 bases, leaving 9 bases between them. The CDR3 region has the DNA TGTGCCAGCAGCTTGGACAGCATCGAGCAGTACTTC. Its protein product is CASSLDSIEQYF.

This sequence joins TRBV20-1 and TRBJ2-7; 11 bases map to TRBD2. The CDR3 sequence is 16 residues long. Germline lookup yields CDR1 DFQATT and CDR2 SNEGSKA (reference sequence). J lost 2 bases, V lost 5 bases, and 11 bases had no gene match. CDR3 residues: CSASEPGTSGTYEQYF. In DNA form, the CDR3 reads TGCAGTGCTTCCGAACCCGGGACTAGCGGAACCTACGAGCAGTACTTC.

Many counts were recorded for this clonotype. The chain employs TRBV7-9 and TRBJ2-5; TRBD1 aligns across 12 bases. CDR1 and CDR2 (germline): SEHNR, FQNEAQ (reference sequence). V was pared by 1 base and J by 4 bases, with 7 bases of the junction left unmatched. The CDR3 consists of 17 residues. As DNA, the CDR3 is TGTGCCAGCAGCTTAGGCTGGGGACAGGGGGCACGAGAGACCCAGTACTTC. Protein: CASSLGWGQGARETQYF.

This clonotype was counted only a few times. The chain employs TRBV9 and TRBJ2-5; D perhaps matches TRBD1 (6 bases). This CDR3 contains 14 residues. Germline CDR1 is SGDLS and CDR2 is YYNGEE. With 0 bases removed from V and 3 bases from J, the gap between germline ends came to 9 bases. CDR3 loop: CASSVDRVEETQYF. The CDR3 DNA is TGTGCCAGCAGCGTAGACAGGGTGGAAGAGACCCAGTACTTC.

This clonotype was seen more than once but under ten times. The V call is TRBV4-1, the J call TRBJ2-1; 11 bases match TRBD2. CDR1 is MGHRA, CDR2 YSYEKL, per germline. After removal of 2 bases from V and 7 bases from J, the junction contained 7 bases not matched to a gene. The CDR3 sequence is 16 residues long. This CDR3 reads CASSQITSGRGNEQFF. The CDR3 nucleotides are TGCGCCAGCAGCCAAATAACTAGCGGGAGAGGTAATGAGCAGTTCTTC.

This clonotype occurred many times. The chain uses TRBV10-1 and TRBJ2-3, with D tentatively TRBD2 (5 bases). The germline V gene has CDR1 WNHNN and CDR2 SYGVQD (reference sequence). The CDR3 contains 13 residues. V was trimmed by 6 bases and J by 0 bases, leaving 7 bases between them. The CDR3 protein is CASREESTDTQYF. DNA of the CDR3: TGCGCCAGCAGGGAGGAGAGCACAGATACGCAGTATTTT.

This clonotype was found many times. The chain couples TRBV28 to TRBJ1-5, with D perhaps TRBD1 (5 bases). The CDR3 is 14 amino acids. V lost 2 bases and J 3 bases, leaving 8 bases between the germline ends. Germline V CDR1 and CDR2: MDHEN, SYDVKM. The CDR3 nucleotides are TGTGCCAGCAGTTTACCAGGGAACAATCAGCCCCAGCATTTT. It encodes CASSLPGNNQPQHF.

This clonotype has more than one count but fewer than ten. The gene calls are TRBV6-1 and TRBJ2-3; 8 positions match TRBD2. Germline CDR1 reads MNHNS; CDR2 reads SASEGT. The CDR3 has 13 amino acids. Trimming at V came to 10 bases and at J to 5 bases, leaving 8 bases not matched to a gene. The CDR3 DNA reads as TGTGCCACCCAGCGGGAGCAGAGAGATACGCAGTATTTT. This gives the protein CATQREQRDTQYF.

This clonotype showed up many times. This sequence joins TRBV28 and TRBJ2-1; D gene uncertain. V was cut by 1 base and J by 3 bases, with 7 bases left in between. The CDR3 contains 14 residues. Germline V gene data show CDR1 as MDHEN and CDR2 as SYDVKM. The CDR3 region is CASSLSGYYNEQFF. The CDR3 DNA is TGTGCCAGCAGTTTATCCGGGTACTACAATGAGCAGTTCTTC.

The V gene is TRBV20-1, the J gene TRBJ2-1; 8 bases are shared with TRBD2. Germline CDR1 is DFQATT and CDR2 is SNEGSKA (reference sequence). The length of the CDR3 is 15 residues. After removal of 1 base from V and 3 bases from J, the junction contained 5 bases not matched to a gene. CDR3 amino acids: CSARGTSGVYNEQFF. The CDR3 DNA reads as TGCAGTGCTAGAGGTACTAGCGGAGTCTACAATGAGCAGTTCTTC.

This clonotype appeared a single time. The chain combines TRBV7-9 with TRBJ2-1, with D possibly being TRBD1 (6 bases). This CDR3 has 11 amino acids. Germline loops: CDR1 SEHNR, CDR2 FQNEAQ (reference sequence). V gave up 6 bases and J gave up 8 bases, with 8 bases separating them. For the CDR3, the DNA is TGTGCCAGCAGTAACAGGGATGAGCAGTTCTTC. Amino acid sequence: CASSNRDEQFF.

The CDR3 nucleotides are TGTGCCAGCAGTTTTCAGGGGGGGCGCAATGAGCAGTTCTTC. This gives the protein CASSFQGGRNEQFF. This chain connects TRBV28 to TRBJ2-1, with D perhaps assigned TRBD1 or TRBD2 (7 bases each). Germline CDR1 and CDR2: MDHEN and SYDVKM. V was shortened by 3 bases and J by 6 bases, with 12 bases between the two germline ends. The CDR3 loop spans 14 amino acids.

This clonotype appeared many times. The rearrangement links TRBV2 to TRBJ1-5; 7 nucleotides align to TRBD1. Germline values: CDR1 SNHLY, CDR2 FYNNEI. V lost 6 bases to trimming and J lost 3 bases; unmatched junction nucleotides: 5. CDR3 size: 14 residues. The CDR3 coding sequence is TGTGCCAGCAGATTCGACAGGGTCAATCAGCCCCAGCATTTT. The encoded protein is CASRFDRVNQPQHF.

Many counts were recorded for this clonotype. The chain carries TRBV15 and TRBJ2-1; D may be TRBD1 or TRBD2 (5 bases each). The CDR3 covers 16 residues. Germline loops: CDR1 LNHNV, CDR2 YYDKDF (reference sequence). V lost 1 base, J lost 5 bases, and 15 bases lay in between. The CDR3 protein is CATSRAGLVDDNEQFF. CDR3 DNA sequence: TGTGCCACCAGCAGAGCGGGGCTGGTAGACGACAATGAGCAGTTCTTC.

In its sample, this clonotype was seen many times. The rearrangement links TRBV12-3 or TRBV12-4 to TRBJ1-1; 7 bases agree with TRBD1. The CDR3 sequence is 15 residues long. Trimming removed 3 bases from V and 1 base from J; junction bases left unmatched: 5. The chain's CDR3 is CASSFSGGTNTEAFF. CDR3 coding DNA: TGTGCCAGCAGTTTTTCAGGGGGTACGAACACTGAAGCTTTCTTT.

This clonotype was picked up a small number of times. Given a much more abundant clone one base away, this may be a read error. J is TRBJ1-1 and V is TRBV11-3; D not resolved. Germline V gene lookup returns CDR1 SGHNT and CDR2 YENEEA. CDR3 size: 13 residues. This CDR3 reads CASGFSSPTEAFF. CDR3 DNA: TGTGCCAGCGGCTTTTCCTCGCCCACTGAAGCTTTCTTT.

The CDR3: CSVKNSGSSTGELFF. The CDR3 nucleotides are TGCAGCGTTAAAAATAGCGGGTCGAGCACCGGGGAGCTGTTTTTT. The chain joins TRBV29-1 to TRBJ2-2; 7 nucleotides align to TRBD2. V trimming: 5 bases; J trimming: 4 bases; junction bases outside the gene matches: 10. CDR1 is SQVTM, CDR2 ANQGSEA, per germline. CDR3 length: 15 amino acids.

This clonotype appeared many times. The rearrangement links TRBV6-6 to TRBJ1-2, with a weak D call TRBD1 (6 bases). Trimming removed 0 bases at V and 0 bases at J, with 11 bases between. CDR3 length equals 16 residues. Germline-derived CDR1 and CDR2 are MNHNY and SVGAGI (reference sequence). CDR3 DNA: TGTGCCAGCAGTTACTCCGACAGGACAGCTAACTATGGCTACACCTTC. This codes for CASSYSDRTANYGYTF.

The V gene is TRBV3-1, the J gene TRBJ2-5, with a weak D call TRBD2 (7 bases). Germline V gene lookup returns CDR1 LGHDT and CDR2 YNNKEL (reference sequence). V was clipped by 8 bases and J by 12 bases, with 16 bases between them. This CDR3 has 11 residues. The CDR3 reads CASGGGGLEYF. CDR3 sequence (DNA): TGTGCCAGCGGGGGCGGGGGCCTCGAGTACTTC.

This clonotype was counted ten times or more. The chain employs TRBV7-2 and TRBJ2-1, with D perhaps matching TRBD1 or TRBD2 (5 bases each). The CDR3 totals 17 residues. V was trimmed by 3 bases and J by 2 bases, leaving 17 bases between them. The germline V gene encodes CDR1 SGHTA and CDR2 FQGNSA. CDR3 in DNA: TGTGCCAGCAGCTTCTTACGGGGACCAAGGCCCTACAATGAGCAGTTCTTC. Translated, it gives CASSFLRGPRPYNEQFF. The variable domain in full, with the rest retrieved from reference TRBV7-2 and TRBJ2-1, is GAGVSQSPSNKVTEKGKDVELRCDPISGHTALYWYRQSLGQGLEFLIYFQGNSAPDKSGLPSDRFSAERTGGSVSTLTIQRTQQEDSAVYLCASSFLRGPRPYNEQFFGPGTRLTVL.

At least ten counts were recorded for this clonotype. The chain joins TRBV12-3 or TRBV12-4 to TRBJ2-3; 9 nucleotides agree with TRBD1. Unmatched junction bases numbered 3, after V lost 5 bases and J lost 0 bases. The CDR3 runs to 15 residues. In DNA, the CDR3 is TGTGCCAGCAGTGGACAGGGGCTCAGCACAGATACGCAGTATTTT. This encodes CASSGQGLSTDTQYF.

This clonotype was observed a few times. V usage is TRBV5-8 and J usage is TRBJ1-2; a possible D gene is TRBD1 (6 bases). The CDR3 extends over 15 amino acids. Trimming shortened V by 4 bases and J by 0 bases, and 13 bases separated the two germline ends. CDR1 and CDR2 (germline): SGHTS, YDEGEE. CDR3 protein: CASSPGQNSNYGYTF. CDR3 sequence (DNA): TGTGCCAGCAGCCCAGGACAGAATTCTAACTATGGCTACACCTTC.

This clonotype was seen many times. The chain recombines TRBV7-9 with TRBJ2-1; 9 bases are a match to TRBD2. The V gene's germline CDR1 is SEHNR and CDR2 FQNEAQ (reference sequence). J was trimmed by 10 bases and V by 2 bases; bases with no gene match: 3. This CDR3 comprises 13 residues. CDR3 nucleotide sequence: TGTGCCAGCAGCTTAATGCGGGAGGGGGAGCAGTTCTTC. Amino acid sequence: CASSLMREGEQFF.

This clonotype was detected ten times or more. V and J are TRBV5-1 and TRBJ2-7; 9 bases line up with TRBD1. Per germline, CDR1 SGHRS and CDR2 YFSETQ. This CDR3 region has 14 residues. Unmatched junction bases numbered 5, after V lost 4 bases and J lost 3 bases. The CDR3 sequence: CASSQDRGVYEQYF. CDR3 coding DNA: TGCGCCAGCAGCCAGGACAGGGGCGTCTACGAGCAGTACTTC.

This clonotype was counted at least ten times. The chain links TRBV27 to TRBJ2-5, with 7 nucleotides matching TRBD1. Trimming took 3 bases from V and 5 from J; bases not matched to a gene: 6. Germline CDR1 is MNHEY and CDR2 is SMNVEV (reference sequence). The CDR3 spans 14 residues. CDR3 in DNA: TGTGCCAGCAGTTTTCGGCCAGGGGGTGAGACCCAGTACTTC. It translates to CASSFRPGGETQYF.